The source of this T cell receptor (beta chain) is a study of blood T cell repertoires in COVID-19. About the research overall: From T cells, B-cell-depleted T cells, or PBMCs came the material, which was cDNA or gDNA.

Original methodology: Scientists estimated how many nucleated cells there were by amplifying reference gene primers. Libraries were prepared by immunoSEQ multiplex PCR; TCRdb keeps only in-frame clonotypes and omits some of them. The DNA gave D and trimming, while V, J and clone size come from that table. Here the sample spans approximately 190,000 clones, about nine tenths being singletons. Germline assignment: CDR1 MDHEN and CDR2 SYDVKM. This CDR3 comprises 13 residues. Trimming took 5 bases from V and 9 from J; bases not matched to a gene: 8. The TCR originated in an elderly man with acute or convalescent COVID-19. The sample taken for sequencing was peripheral blood. The chain recombines TRBV28 with TRBJ1-1; TRBD1 matches at 8 bases. The CDR3, as DNA: TGTGCCAGCAGTATCCCAGGGGGCGGAAAAGCTTTCTTT. Encoded protein: CASSIPGGGKAFF.